This T cell receptor (beta chain) came from a study of CD8 T cells in ankylosing spondylitis. Germline CDR1 reads KGHDR; CDR2 reads SFDVKD. The CDR3 is made up of 14 amino acids. V gave up 9 bases and J gave up 9 bases; unmatched junction bases: 9. The sample holds many counts of this clonotype. Its target is unknown. Study-level results: Past research had described some motif variants in reactive arthritis synovial fluid and blood.

With molecular barcodes, quantitative 5'-RACE was used to make the TCR beta libraries. TCRdb independently ran MiXCR on the 5' RACE reads; one entry per CDR3 protein. Seen here are about 320,000 distinct CDR3 sequences, about 9.9% observed once, and the top ten hold 8% to 9.5%. Sequences were obtained from blood, either unsorted or a sorted T cell fraction (not recorded which). The receptor's source is a female donor with ankylosing spondylitis or in good health (not recorded which). The rearrangement uses TRBV24-1 and TRBJ2-1; 11 bases line up with TRBD2. The CDR3 nucleotides are TGTGCCACCTCCAATAGCGGGAGGGGTGGTGAGCAGTTCTTC. This encodes CATSNSGRGGEQFF.